These T cell receptor beta chains were read from a single sample in a study of cytotoxic CD8 clonotypes in ibrutinib-treated CLL. Libraries were prepared by immunoSEQ multiplex PCR; TCRdb keeps only in-frame clonotypes and omits some of them. The sample has over 120,000 clones; 75% to 85% are singletons. Here the sequenced sample was PBMCs, taken after 12 months of ibrutinib treatment. The source is a human donor with chronic lymphocytic leukemia. The CDR3 runs from the conserved cysteine through the conserved F or W. D genes are given only for firm matches. Clone size is given for some rows only: seen once, a few or many times, or a class if the clone is expanded.

.	TRBV11-1	TRBJ2-7	TRBD2	TGTGCCAGCAGCGAGGGACTAGCGGGATCCTACGAGCAGTACTTC	CASSEGLAGSYEQYF
.	TRBV7-8	TRBJ1-5	.	TGTGCCAGCAGCTTATATCCAGGCGGGGCGCCCCAGCATTTT	CASSLYPGGAPQHF
.	TRBV28	TRBJ2-7	TRBD2	TGTGCCAGCAGTGCGGGAATAGCGGGAGTCTACGAGCAGTACTTC	CASSAGIAGVYEQYF
.	TRBV5-5	TRBJ1-2	.	TGTGCCAGCAGCTTACAGCAAGCTAACTATGGCTACACCTTC	CASSLQQANYGYTF
.	TRBV19	TRBJ1-1	.	TGTGCCAGCAAAGACAGAAAGAACACTGAAGCTTTCTTT	CASKDRKNTEAFF
.	TRBV28	TRBJ1-1	TRBD1	TGTGCCAGCATTCCCGGGGGACAGCCTAACACTGAAGCTTTCTTT	CASIPGGQPNTEAFF
.	TRBV11-1	TRBJ2-7	.	TGTGCCAGCAGCCCTCTCGTTTCCACCGGGGAGCAGTACTTC	CASSPLVSTGEQYF
.	TRBV2	TRBJ1-2	.	TGTGCCAGCAGTCTACAGGAGATCTATGGCTACACCTTC	CASSLQEIYGYTF
few	TRBV4-1	TRBJ1-2	.	TGCGCCAGCAGCCAAAATAGGAACAGAAACTATGGCTACACCTTC	CASSQNRNRNYGYTF
.	TRBV4-1	TRBJ1-1	.	TGCGCCAGCAGCCAAGCCCGTGGCACTGAAGCTTTCTTT	CASSQARGTEAFF
.	TRBV7-3	TRBJ2-7	.	TGTGCCAGCAGCTCCCGGACCGGACCCTACGAGCAGTACTTC	CASSSRTGPYEQYF
.	TRBV6-1	TRBJ2-7	.	TGTGCCAGCAGTGAAGCCGCCGGCAGGAGCTCCTACGAGCAGTACTTC	CASSEAAGRSSYEQYF
once	TRBV28	TRBJ1-2	.	TGTGCCAGCCGATCCAGGGACTCGAGAAACTATGGCTACACCTTC	CASRSRDSRNYGYTF
.	TRBV5-1	TRBJ1-1	.	TGCGCCAGCAGCTTGACAGGGCGTGCGATAACTGAAGCTTTCTTT	CASSLTGRAITEAFF
.	TRBV11-2	TRBJ2-3	TRBD2	TGTGCCAGCAGCTTTACTAGCGCCACAGATACGCAGTATTTT	CASSFTSATDTQYF
.	TRBV15	TRBJ2-1	.	TGTGCCACCAGCAGAGTGCCCCGCGGCAATGAGCAGTTCTTC	CATSRVPRGNEQFF
.	TRBV19	TRBJ2-1	.	TGTGCCAGTAGCCGACTAGTGAATAACTACAATGAGCAGTTCTTC	CASSRLVNNYNEQFF
.	TRBV14	TRBJ1-3	.	TGTGCCAGCAGCCAAGTTTACAGGGAGGGACACACCATATATTTT	CASSQVYREGHTIYF
once	TRBV30	TRBJ1-1	TRBD1	TGTGCCTGGAGAACAGGGGTGGACACTGAAGCTTTCTTT	CAWRTGVDTEAFF
once	TRBV7-9	TRBJ2-7	TRBD1	TGTGCCAGCAGCCACAGGACAGGGGCGGCCGAGCAGTACTTC	CASSHRTGAAEQYF
.	TRBV5-2	TRBJ1-1	.	TGTGCCAGCAGCTTGATGAGCGCAGCTTTCTTT	CASSLMSAAFF
few	TRBV7-2	TRBJ2-1	.	TGTGCCAGCGGACCTAGGGGCTACAATGAGCAGTTCTTC	CASGPRGYNEQFF
.	TRBV12-5	TRBJ2-2	TRBD2	TGTGCTAGTGGTTTGCTAGCCCGACTAGCGGAGAACGCGAACACCGGGGAGCTGTTTTTT	CASGLLARLAENANTGELFF
few	TRBV5-8	TRBJ1-5	.	TGTGCCAGCAGCTTCAAGGCGGGTTGGGACCTATCCAATCAGCCCCAGCATTTT	CASSFKAGWDLSNQPQHF
.	TRBV5-1	TRBJ1-2	TRBD1	TGCGCCAGCAGCTTGGAGTTAGCCCCGGGACAGGGGGACGGCTACACCTTC	CASSLELAPGQGDGYTF